This TCR beta chain was identified during a study of CD8 T cells in Susac syndrome. The CDR3 consists of 14 residues. CDR1 and CDR2 from the germline V gene are MNHEY and SMNVEV (reference sequence). Trimming stripped 7 bases from V and 0 bases from J, with 13 bases between. Whole-study results and caveats: It was acknowledged in the study that its TCR sequencing and HLA analysis involved a relatively small number of individuals.

This clonotype was picked up a small number of times. As yet, its antigen is unknown. Sequencing of TCR beta, carried out with a high-throughput approach, was applied to CD8+ and CD4+ T cells from the blood. Patients with stable or active relapsing-remitting disease, all of them treatment-naive, made up the multiple sclerosis controls. About 0.5 to 1 ug RNA was reverse transcribed with random hexamers. TCRdb called the immunoSEQ multiplex PCR reads again in MiXCR, with one record for every CDR3 protein. The sample holds fewer than 350,000 distinct CDR3 sequences; 85% are singletons and the top ten take approximately 0.2%.

Sequencing was carried out using CD8+ T cells from PBMCs. The TCR was taken from a human donor with multiple sclerosis. The chain employs TRBV27 and TRBJ2-7; possibly TRBD1 for D (6 bases). The CDR3 protein is CASTSWDTSYEQYF. The CDR3 DNA sequence: TGTGCCAGCACCTCGTGGGACACCTCCTACGAGCAGTACTTC.